The next 7 T cell receptor beta chains were all read from a single sample in a study of shared clonotypes between healthy human individuals. The data were produced by immunoSEQ multiplex PCR, yet TCRdb's version contains in-frame clones alone and is incomplete. Of around 430,000 clones in the sample, roughly 77% were seen once. The source material was PBMCs. The receptors were sampled from a woman aged 40-49 years in good health. Some clones in this sample may be carry-over from other donors' samples.

This clone has just one count. The gene calls are TRBV6-5 and TRBJ1-4; possible D gene TRBD1, 6 bases. V lost 0 bases, J lost 13 bases, and 12 bases lay in between. CDR1 is MNHEY and CDR2 is SVGAGI in the germline V gene. CDR3 size: 13 residues. The CDR3, as DNA: TGTGCCAGCAGTTACTCGACAGGAGGCGGACTGTTTTTT. It specifies CASSYSTGGGLFF.

This clone was picked up one time. V and J are TRBV28 and TRBJ2-5, with D perhaps TRBD1 or TRBD2 (6 bases each). This CDR3 contains 14 residues. Trimming took off 2 bases at V and 5 bases at J, with 12 bases between the two ends. Per the germline V gene, CDR1 is MDHEN and CDR2 is SYDVKM. The CDR3 spells CASSLVGGWETQYF. CDR3 bases: TGTGCCAGCAGTTTAGTGGGGGGCTGGGAGACCCAGTACTTC. Filled out from reference TRBV28 and TRBJ2-5, the complete variable domain reads DVKVTQSSRYLVKRTGEKVFLECVQDMDHENMFWYRQDPGLGLRLIYFSYDVKMKEKGDIPEGYSVSREKKERFSLILESASTNQTSMYLCASSLVGGWETQYFGPGTRLLVL.

The chain links TRBV28 to TRBJ2-7, with TRBD2 matching over 10 bases. The CDR3 covers 15 residues. The germline V gene encodes CDR1 MDHEN and CDR2 SYDVKM. J lost 4 bases, V lost 5 bases, and 8 bases had no gene match. The CDR3 here is CASSTPSGRFYEQYF. DNA of the CDR3: TGTGCCAGCAGTACCCCTAGCGGGAGATTTTACGAGCAGTACTTC. Complete variable domain (other parts from reference TRBV28 and TRBJ2-7): DVKVTQSSRYLVKRTGEKVFLECVQDMDHENMFWYRQDPGLGLRLIYFSYDVKMKEKGDIPEGYSVSREKKERFSLILESASTNQTSMYLCASSTPSGRFYEQYFGPGTRLTVT.

The chain uses TRBV4-3 and TRBJ1-4; D is possibly TRBD1 (5 bases). Germline-derived CDR1 and CDR2 are LGHNA and YSLEER. The CDR3 has 15 residues. V lost 1 base and J 8 bases, leaving 14 bases between the germline ends. This chain's CDR3 is CASSQGQGYSEKLFF. The CDR3 region has the DNA TGCGCCAGCAGCCAAGGGCAGGGCTACTCCGAAAAACTGTTTTTT.

V gene TRBV6-6 combines with J gene TRBJ2-7; the match to TRBD1 covers 11 bases. From germline, CDR1 is MNHNY and CDR2 SVGAGI (reference sequence). CDR3 length equals 16 residues. V gave up 4 bases and J gave up 6 bases; unmatched junction bases: 11. For the CDR3, the DNA is TGTGCCAGCAGTTTCCTGCTTCCGGGACAGGGGGGCGAGCAGTACTTC. Its translation is CASSFLLPGQGGEQYF.

The chain recombines TRBV11-3 with TRBJ2-7; the match to TRBD2 covers 7 bases. Germline CDR1 is SGHNT and CDR2 is YENEEA. This CDR3 has 13 amino acids. V shed 4 bases, J shed 2 bases, and the junction held 2 bases outside the gene matches. In DNA form, the CDR3 reads TGTGCCAGCAGCTCCGGGACTACCTACGAGCAGTACTTC. Translation gives CASSSGTTYEQYF.

The genes are TRBV5-1 and TRBJ2-7; tentatively, D is TRBD1 or TRBD2 (5 bases each). With 0 bases removed from V and 2 bases from J, the gap between germline ends came to 12 bases. The germline V gene has CDR1 SGHRS and CDR2 YFSETQ. The CDR3 spans 15 residues. This CDR3 reads CASSLAGARAYEQYF. The CDR3 DNA follows: TGCGCCAGCAGCTTGGCCGGGGCCAGGGCCTACGAGCAGTACTTC.